These 4 T cell receptor beta chains came from one sample sequenced in a study of early T cells in non-severe SARS-CoV-2 infection. TCRdb re-derived calls from the 5' RACE reads in MiXCR, one entry per CDR3 protein. The repertoire includes some 42,000 distinct CDR3 sequences, about 6% of them detected once, and roughly 7.7% sits in the top ten. Here the sequenced sample was whole blood, taken at baseline. The receptors here all came from an adult who was a healthcare worker with PCR-confirmed SARS-CoV-2 infection or an uninfected control (not recorded which).

At least ten counts were recorded for this clonotype. The chain employs TRBV19 and TRBJ1-5; D may be TRBD1 (6 bases). Trimming took off 8 bases at V and 0 bases at J, with 11 bases between the two ends. There are 14 residues in the CDR3. Germline CDR1 LNHDA, CDR2 SQIVND (reference sequence). In DNA form, the CDR3 reads TGTGCCAGTCGCGGACAGTATAGCAATCAGCCCCAGCATTTT. It yields the protein CASRGQYSNQPQHF.

This clonotype has a count of ten or more. The chain recombines TRBV6-1 with TRBJ2-7; D might be TRBD1 or TRBD2, each matching 6 bases. CDR3 length: 14 amino acids. The V gene's germline CDR1 is MNHNS and CDR2 SASEGT. Trimming shortened V by 5 bases and J by 7 bases, and 18 bases separated the two germline ends. This CDR3 is CASSPIPTGREQYF. CDR3 nucleotide sequence: TGTGCCAGCAGTCCCATTCCTACAGGGAGGGAGCAGTACTTC.

The genes are TRBV6-2 or TRBV6-3 and TRBJ2-7; 7 nucleotides match TRBD1. The germline CDR1 and CDR2 sequences are MNHEY and SVGEGT. The CDR3 is made up of 15 amino acids. Trimming at V came to 5 bases and at J to 2 bases, leaving 9 bases not matched to a gene. CDR3 in DNA: TGTGCCAGCAGTGGTAACAGGGGCCCAGCCTACGAGCAGTACTTC. Its translation: CASSGNRGPAYEQYF.

A few counts support this clonotype. J is TRBJ1-6 and V is TRBV10-3; D gene unclear. CDR3 length equals 15 residues. V lost 3 bases and J 8 bases, leaving 14 bases between the germline ends. Germline V gives CDR1 ENHRY, CDR2 SYGVKD. The CDR3 DNA sequence: TGTGCCATCAGTGATCTCGGTAAGGCGGATTCACCCCTCCACTTT. Protein product: CAISDLGKADSPLHF.